Listed below are T cell receptor beta chains from one sample, sequenced in a study of blood T cell repertoires in COVID-19. Method: immunoSEQ multiplex PCR; TCRdb's copy keeps in-frame clones and lacks some. Here the sample spans over 15,000 clones, 88% being singletons. The sequenced sample consisted of peripheral blood. These receptors all stem from a human donor in a cohort sampled during active COVID-19. CDR3s include the opening cysteine and the closing phenylalanine or tryptophan. Fields, in order: CDR3 DNA, CDR3 protein, V gene, clone size, J gene, D gene. A D gene is named only where the DNA matches it firmly. Only part of the rows carry a size: once, few, many, or a class if the clone is expanded.

CDR3 DNA: TGTGCCAGCAGTTTATCGTCGGGGGGCCACAATCAGCCCCAGCATTTT; CDR3 protein: CASSLSSGGHNQPQHF; V gene: TRBV28; clone size: once; J gene: TRBJ1-5; D gene: -
CDR3 DNA: TGTGCCAGCAGCCAAGATCCGGGGCTAGCGGGTCCTGAGCAGTTCTTC; CDR3 protein: CASSQDPGLAGPEQFF; V gene: TRBV3-1/TRBV3-2; clone size: -; J gene: TRBJ2-1; D gene: TRBD2
CDR3 DNA: TGTGCCAGCAGCTACAGGGGGGAGGGCTACAATGAGCAGTTCTTC; CDR3 protein: CASSYRGEGYNEQFF; V gene: TRBV9; clone size: once; J gene: TRBJ2-1; D gene: -
CDR3 DNA: TGTGCCATCCTGACAGGGCAGTATGGCTACACCTTC; CDR3 protein: CAILTGQYGYTF; V gene: TRBV28; clone size: few; J gene: TRBJ1-2; D gene: TRBD1
CDR3 DNA: TGTGCCAGCAGGAGCGGGGGGAACCTCAGGTTACACAATGAGCAGTTCTTC; CDR3 protein: CASRSGGNLRLHNEQFF; V gene: TRBV28; clone size: once; J gene: TRBJ2-1; D gene: TRBD2
CDR3 DNA: TGTGCCAGCAGATATATAACCGGGACAGGGGACACCGGGGAGCTGTTTTTT; CDR3 protein: CASRYITGTGDTGELFF; V gene: TRBV27; clone size: -; J gene: TRBJ2-2; D gene: TRBD1
CDR3 DNA: TGCAGCGCCCGGGGACTAGCGGGGGGTCTAACCCACACAGATACGCAGTATTTT; CDR3 protein: CSARGLAGGLTHTDTQYF; V gene: TRBV29-1; clone size: -; J gene: TRBJ2-3; D gene: TRBD2
CDR3 DNA: TGCGCCAGCAGTCAACGACCCGAGACTAGCGGGGGAGACAATGAGCAGTTCTTC; CDR3 protein: CASSQRPETSGGDNEQFF; V gene: TRBV23-1; clone size: -; J gene: TRBJ2-1; D gene: TRBD2
CDR3 DNA: TGTGCCAGTGGGACAGGGCCCTCCTACAATGAGCAGTTCTTC; CDR3 protein: CASGTGPSYNEQFF; V gene: TRBV6-5; clone size: -; J gene: TRBJ2-1; D gene: TRBD1
CDR3 DNA: TGTGCCAGCAGCCCTAGCGGCTATCGTCAGGAGGAAGCTTTCTTT; CDR3 protein: CASSPSGYRQEEAFF; V gene: TRBV7-3; clone size: -; J gene: TRBJ1-1; D gene: -
CDR3 DNA: TGTGCCAGCAGTGACACGGCAGGTCCCCCATCTAACTATGGCTACACCTTC; CDR3 protein: CASSDTAGPPSNYGYTF; V gene: TRBV6-4; clone size: few; J gene: TRBJ1-2; D gene: -
CDR3 DNA: TGTGCTAGTGGTGCCCTACCTCCGGGCAGGGGGCTTGGCTACACCTTC; CDR3 protein: CASGALPPGRGLGYTF; V gene: TRBV12-5; clone size: -; J gene: TRBJ1-2; D gene: TRBD1
CDR3 DNA: TGTGCCAGCAGCCAAGATGTGTCGAGCAATCAGCCCCAGCATTTT; CDR3 protein: CASSQDVSSNQPQHF; V gene: TRBV3-1/TRBV3-2; clone size: -; J gene: TRBJ1-5; D gene: -
CDR3 DNA: TGTGCTAGCAGCCAAGCACAGGGCTACGAGCAGTACTTC; CDR3 protein: CASSQAQGYEQYF; V gene: TRBV7-7; clone size: -; J gene: TRBJ2-7; D gene: -
CDR3 DNA: TGTGCCAGTAGTCCGGGACAGGTTGATTCACCCCTCCACTTT; CDR3 protein: CASSPGQVDSPLHF; V gene: TRBV19; clone size: -; J gene: TRBJ1-6; D gene: TRBD1
CDR3 DNA: TGTGCCAGCAGACGCCTGGGACAGGGTCCCTACGAGCAGTACTTC; CDR3 protein: CASRRLGQGPYEQYF; V gene: TRBV5-4; clone size: -; J gene: TRBJ2-7; D gene: TRBD1
CDR3 DNA: TGTGCCAGCAGCGTAGGGCGGGGGGGCCGGTACGAGCAGTACTTC; CDR3 protein: CASSVGRGGRYEQYF; V gene: TRBV9; clone size: -; J gene: TRBJ2-7; D gene: TRBD2
CDR3 DNA: TGCGCCAGCAGCTCACAGTTTGGAGGCCCCTCGACTTACAATGAGCAGTTCTTC; CDR3 protein: CASSSQFGGPSTYNEQFF; V gene: TRBV5-1; clone size: -; J gene: TRBJ2-1; D gene: -
CDR3 DNA: TGTGCCAGTAGTGTGAACCCGGGACAAAGCAATCAGCCCCAGCATTTT; CDR3 protein: CASSVNPGQSNQPQHF; V gene: TRBV19; clone size: -; J gene: TRBJ1-5; D gene: -
CDR3 DNA: TGTGCCAGCAGTCAAGATCGACAGCCCTACAATGAGCAGTTCTTC; CDR3 protein: CASSQDRQPYNEQFF; V gene: TRBV3-1/TRBV3-2; clone size: -; J gene: TRBJ2-1; D gene: -
CDR3 DNA: TGTGCCAGCAGAGTGAACAGGGGGCTTCAGCCCCAGCATTTT; CDR3 protein: CASRVNRGLQPQHF; V gene: TRBV28; clone size: -; J gene: TRBJ1-5; D gene: TRBD1
CDR3 DNA: TGTGCCAGCAGTGAAGTGTGGACAGGGGCAAATTCACCCCTCCACTTT; CDR3 protein: CASSEVWTGANSPLHF; V gene: TRBV6-1; clone size: -; J gene: TRBJ1-6; D gene: TRBD1